Included here is one T cell receptor beta chain sequence, with context. This receptor's antigen is unknown. No quality values exist for individual bases; no much larger clone is one base distant. Each collaborating institution followed its own protocols to collect whole blood in K2EDTA tubes. For TCRbeta analysis, collaborator samples were shipped as frozen whole blood, as isolated PBMCs, or as DNA extracted from either sample type. The data were obtained in a study of blood T cell repertoires in COVID-19 (TCRdb year 2020). Some background on the complete study: Collaborator samples came from the United States, Italy and Spain and covered acute and convalescent phases of COVID-19. The material from the prospective study consisted of cDNA or gDNA derived from T cells, B-cell-depleted T cells, or PBMCs. Deeply sampled blood TCRbeta repertoires from subjects exposed to, actively infected with, or recovered from COVID-19 were included in the dataset. A freely available public database, intended as a resource for researchers studying the immune response to SARS-CoV-2, is where the repertoires were released. Samples were obtained from the ongoing ImmuneRACE study (first 160 participants) and from 950 to 1,500 subjects provided by 6 global collaborators. Nearly every sample came with metadata listing a de-identified subject ID, COVID-19 status, age in years and sex. HLA class I and class II types, where available, came from metadata supplied by the sample provider rather than from assay-based typing.

TCRbeta CDR3 regions were amplified from genomic DNA using the immunoSEQ Assay, a bias-controlled multiplex PCR. The authors' pipeline ran thus. Within the assay, amplification of reference gene primers was used to estimate how many nucleated cells each sample contained. To quantify the absolute abundance of each unique TCRbeta CDR3 rearrangement, sequence reads were collapsed and filtered. For each sample, productive Simpson clonality was calculated as the square root of Simpson's diversity index over productive rearrangements. Drawn from immuneACCESS, this table holds only the in-frame rearrangements with V and J called that TCRdb kept. Clones are partly lost; checked studies trace under half to an unresolved V gene and leave the rest unexplained. V, J and clone size were drawn from that table, and D and trimming were deduced from the DNA. The sample data list about 98,000 clones, and around 90% of these were observed just once. The biggest ten clones account for around 2% of the sample.

Per the germline V gene, SGHDT is the CDR1 and YYEEEE is the CDR2. At the junction V is shortened by 4 bases and J by 9 bases; bases outside the gene matches: 6. From the cysteine up to the phenylalanine, the CDR3 has a length of 12 residues. Just CDR3 DNA is preserved here, 36 bases in frame from base 1. Results the study describes overall, beyond this receptor: How much clinical and demographic metadata was included differed by source and by participant, and the metadata was provided uncurated.

This clonotype originated in a man aged 50-59 years with active COVID-19. Recombination connected TRBV5-6 to TRBJ1-2; 7 junctional bases match TRBD1. The material sequenced was peripheral blood. The DNA reads as follows: TGTGCCAGCAGCAAGCCGGGACAGCGCTACACCTTC. Its translation is CASSKPGQRYTF.